The 5 T cell receptor beta chains below come from one sample, sequenced in a study of T-cell reconstitution after alpha-beta-depleted transplantation in children. Molecular barcoding with unique molecular identifiers was used for the TCRbeta library. TCRdb re-derived calls from the PCR reads in MiXCR, one entry per CDR3 protein. The sample has 500,000 to 600,000 distinct CDR3 sequences; 25% to 30% are singletons. The sequences come from PBMCs, collected before TCRalphabeta/CD19-depleted stem cell transplant. The receptors here all came from a boy under three years old with Wiskott-Aldrich syndrome, due to receive a stem cell transplant.

The chain carries TRBV7-6 and TRBJ2-6; the match to TRBD2 covers 8 bases. This CDR3 comprises 19 residues. V lost 1 base and J lost 1; bases outside the gene matches: 9. Per germline, CDR1 SGHVS and CDR2 FNYEAQ. CDR3 protein: CASSLGSAGDFSGANVLTF. The CDR3 bases are TGTGCCAGCAGCTTAGGGTCAGCGGGAGACTTTTCTGGGGCCAACGTCCTGACTTTC.

This clonotype was observed a few times. The gene calls are TRBV28 and TRBJ2-1, with 16 bases lining up with TRBD2. CDR3 length equals 13 residues. CDR1 and CDR2 (germline): MDHEN, SYDVKM. For the CDR3, the DNA is TGTGGCACCGGGACTAGCGGGAGGGATGAGCAGTTCTTC. It is translated as CGTGTSGRDEQFF.

The chain is built from TRBV7-9 and TRBJ2-1, with 7 bases lining up with TRBD2. Trimming took 4 bases from V and 2 from J; bases not matched to a gene: 8. Germline V gives CDR1 SEHNR, CDR2 FQNEAQ (reference sequence). This CDR3 has 16 residues. CDR3 sequence (DNA): TGTGCCAGCAGCTATTTAGCGGGTCTGCCCTACAATGAGCAGTTCTTC. As protein: CASSYLAGLPYNEQFF.

This rearrangement joins TRBV6-5 to TRBJ2-5, with 7 bases identical to TRBD1. This CDR3 region has 14 residues. The ends lost 2 bases at V and 5 bases at J; junction bases unmatched: 5. CDR1 and CDR2 (germline): MNHEY, SVGAGI. This CDR3 is CASSYLGRGETQYF. CDR3 in DNA: TGTGCCAGCAGTTACCTCGGCAGGGGGGAGACCCAGTACTTC.

A single count supports this clonotype. The chain uses TRBV6-1 and TRBJ2-5; D is possibly TRBD2 (6 bases). The CDR3 has 13 amino acids. V was trimmed by 6 bases and J by 4 bases, leaving 12 bases between them. Per germline, CDR1 MNHNS and CDR2 SASEGT. The CDR3 spells CASRGLGIETQYF. The CDR3 bases are TGTGCCAGCAGGGGACTGGGGATAGAGACCCAGTACTTC.